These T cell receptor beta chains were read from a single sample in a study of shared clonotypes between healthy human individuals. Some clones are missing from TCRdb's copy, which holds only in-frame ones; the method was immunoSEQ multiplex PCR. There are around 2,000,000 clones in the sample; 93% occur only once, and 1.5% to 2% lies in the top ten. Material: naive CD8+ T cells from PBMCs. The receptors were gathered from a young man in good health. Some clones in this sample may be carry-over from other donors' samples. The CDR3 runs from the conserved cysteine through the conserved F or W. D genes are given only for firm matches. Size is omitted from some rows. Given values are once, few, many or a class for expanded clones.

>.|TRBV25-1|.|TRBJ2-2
TGTGCCAGCAGTCTGGGAGCCGGGGAGCTGTTTTTT
CASSLGAGELFF
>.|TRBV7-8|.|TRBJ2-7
TGTGCCAGCAGCTTATTCGAAGGCCCATTCTACGAGCAGTACTTC
CASSLFEGPFYEQYF
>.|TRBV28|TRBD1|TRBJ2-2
TGTGCCACCCATTGGACAGGGAACACCGGGGAGCTGTTTTTT
CATHWTGNTGELFF
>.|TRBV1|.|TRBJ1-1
TGCACCAGCAGCCGAAGACAGGGTCGGACTGAAGCTTTCTTT
CTSSRRQGRTEAFF
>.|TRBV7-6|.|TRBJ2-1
TGTGCCAGCAGCCCTAGCGCAGACTCCTACAATGAGCAGTTCTTC
CASSPSADSYNEQFF
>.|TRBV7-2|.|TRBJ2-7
TGTGCCAGCAGCTATCTGCCGGAAGTGGGGTCCTACGAGCAGTACTTC
CASSYLPEVGSYEQYF
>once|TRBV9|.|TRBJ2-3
TGTGCCAGCAGCGTAGACCCACCGGCAGATACGCAGTATTTT
CASSVDPPADTQYF
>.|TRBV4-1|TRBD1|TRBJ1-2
TGCGCCAGCAGCCAAGATACCCGGACAGGCATCTATGGCTACACCTTC
CASSQDTRTGIYGYTF
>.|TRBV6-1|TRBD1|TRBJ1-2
TGTGCCAGCAGGGGTTGGGACAGGGATAACTATGGCTACACCTTC
CASRGWDRDNYGYTF
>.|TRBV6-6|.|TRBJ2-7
TGTGCCAGCAGTTTAACTTCCTACGAGCAGTACTTC
CASSLTSYEQYF
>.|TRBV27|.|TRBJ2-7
TGTGCCAGCAGTGTTTTGGGGACTGGGGGCGAGCAGTACTTC
CASSVLGTGGEQYF
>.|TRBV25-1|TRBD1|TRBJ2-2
TGTGCCAGCAGTGTACTGACAGGGGGGCGAGCCGGGGAGCTGTTTTTT
CASSVLTGGRAGELFF
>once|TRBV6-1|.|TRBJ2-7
TGTGCCAGCAGTGAAGTTGTGATGGCCTACGAGCAGTACTTC
CASSEVVMAYEQYF
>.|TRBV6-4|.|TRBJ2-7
TGTGCCAGCAACGCCGGCCGCGAGCAGTACTTC
CASNAGREQYF
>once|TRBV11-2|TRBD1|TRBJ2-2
TGTGCCAGCAGCCCCCGACAGGGCCCGAACACCGGGGAGCTGTTTTTT
CASSPRQGPNTGELFF
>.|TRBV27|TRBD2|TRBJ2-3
TGTGCCAGCAGTTTATCGCGTAGCGGGACCTCGCGAGGGCAGTATTTT
CASSLSRSGTSRGQYF
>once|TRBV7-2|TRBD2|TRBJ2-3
TGTGCCAGCAGTCGTCGACTAGCGGGAGAGATCCCAGATACGCAGTATTTT
CASSRRLAGEIPDTQYF
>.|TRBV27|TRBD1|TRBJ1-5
TGTGCCAGCAGTGCTGACAGGGAGTATCAGCCCCAGCATTTT
CASSADREYQPQHF
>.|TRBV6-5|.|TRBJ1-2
TGTGCCAGCAGTTACTCGAAAGCAGGGGCGAACTATGGCTACACCTTC
CASSYSKAGANYGYTF
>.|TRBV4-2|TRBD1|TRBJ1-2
TGTGCCAGCAGCCAAAGGACAGGGGAGAGCTATGGCTACACCTTC
CASSQRTGESYGYTF
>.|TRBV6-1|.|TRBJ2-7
TGTGCCAGCAGTGAATTGGGTCAGGGGACCTACGAGCAGTACTTC
CASSELGQGTYEQYF
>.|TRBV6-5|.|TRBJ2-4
TGTGCCACCCTTTTGGGGGTGGGGGGCATTCAGTACTTC
CATLLGVGGIQYF
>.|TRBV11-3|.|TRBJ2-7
TGTGCCAGCAGCCGCGCAGGGTCCTACGAGCAGTACTTC
CASSRAGSYEQYF
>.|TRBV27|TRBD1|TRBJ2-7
TGTGCCAGCAGTTTCAAAACAGGGGGCTTGAGCGAGCAGTACTTC
CASSFKTGGLSEQYF
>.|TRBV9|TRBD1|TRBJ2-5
TGTGCCAGCAGCGTAGGATACCGGGACAGGGATCAAGAGACCCAGTACTTC
CASSVGYRDRDQETQYF
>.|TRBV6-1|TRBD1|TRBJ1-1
TGTGCCAGCAGTGACGGGACAGGGGCTTTCTTT
CASSDGTGAFF
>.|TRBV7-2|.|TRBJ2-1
TGTGCCAGCAGCTTAGGGGTTGGCCGCGATGAGCAGTTCTTC
CASSLGVGRDEQFF
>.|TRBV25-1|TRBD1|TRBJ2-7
TGTGCCAGCAGGGGACAGACGCGTTACGAGCAGTACTTC
CASRGQTRYEQYF
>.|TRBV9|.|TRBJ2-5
TGTGCCAGCTCCTTACGGGGCACCTCTGGAGAGACCCAGTACTTC
CASSLRGTSGETQYF
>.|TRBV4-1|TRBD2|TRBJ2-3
TGCGCCAGCAGCCAAGTCAGCCCTAGCGGGAGGGTCGGCACAGATACGCAGTATTTT
CASSQVSPSGRVGTDTQYF
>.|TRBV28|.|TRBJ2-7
TGTGCCAGCAGTTTTCTGGTCGGGGGAGAACCCTACGAGCAGTACTTC
CASSFLVGGEPYEQYF
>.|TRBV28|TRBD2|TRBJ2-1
TGTGCCAGCAGTTTAACACTAGCGGCCGCGGAGCAGTTCTTC
CASSLTLAAAEQFF
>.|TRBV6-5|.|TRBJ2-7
TGTGCCAGCAGTTACGAGGATGGCTCCTACGAGCAGTACTTC
CASSYEDGSYEQYF